The 25 T cell receptor beta chains below come from one sample, sequenced in a study of CD8+CD57+ T cells in acquired aplastic anemia. For CDR3 and TCR beta VDJ profiling, genomic DNA was the template used. TCRdb passed the reads through MiXCR, listing each CDR3 protein once. The table has around 150,000 distinct CDR3 sequences, roughly 40% seen once; the top ten hold about 1.1%. The sample taken for sequencing was sorted CD4+, CD8+, or CD8+CD57+ T cells (not recorded which) from PBMCs. These receptors originate from a human donor in good health.

This clonotype was detected only a few times. The genes are TRBV18 and TRBJ1-1; D is uncertain. The CDR3 loop spans 13 amino acids. Germline assignment: CDR1 KGHSH and CDR2 LQKENI. V gave up 1 base and J gave up 1 base, with 4 bases separating them. The CDR3 DNA reads TGTGCCAGCTCACCACTCGGGAACACTGAAGCTTTCTTT. Its translation: CASSPLGNTEAFF.

This clonotype has at least ten counts. V is TRBV3-1 and J is TRBJ1-3; D is unresolved. CDR3 length: 11 residues. V dropped 3 bases and J dropped 7 bases, with 4 bases sitting between them. Germline CDR1 is LGHDT and CDR2 is YNNKEL (reference sequence). Written as DNA, the CDR3 is TGTGCCAGCAGCCAGCTGAACACCATATATTTT. It specifies CASSQLNTIYF. The full variable domain, completed using reference TRBV3-1 and TRBJ1-3, is DTAVSQTPKYLVTQMGNDKSIKCEQNLGHDTMYWYKQDSKKFLKIMFSYNNKELIINETVPNRFSPKSPDKAHLNLHINSLELGDSAVYFCASSQLNTIYFGEGSWLTVV.

Ten or more counts support this clonotype. This chain links TRBV29-1 with TRBJ1-1, with 8 nucleotides matching TRBD1. Germline V gene data show CDR1 as SQVTM and CDR2 as ANQGSEA. J lost 1 base, V lost 7 bases, and 2 bases had no gene match. The CDR3 covers 12 residues. The CDR3 reads CSGDRTNTEAFF. In DNA form, the CDR3 reads TGCAGCGGGGACAGGACGAACACTGAAGCTTTCTTT.

This chain uses TRBV10-3 with TRBJ1-6, with TRBD1 identical over 7 bases. Germline trimming cut 8 bases from V and 7 bases from J; bases unmatched to any gene: 11. CDR1 ENHRY and CDR2 SYGVKD come from the germline V gene. The CDR3 covers 15 residues. The CDR3 DNA sequence: TGTGCCATCGGTGGTGCAGGGGGAATCAATTCACCCCTCCACTTT. Its translation: CAIGGAGGINSPLHF.

This clonotype was detected ten times or more. This chain links TRBV7-9 with TRBJ1-6, with D maybe TRBD1 (5 bases). The germline gives CDR1 SEHNR, CDR2 FQNEAQ (reference sequence). Trimming pared 5 bases from V and 6 bases from J, leaving 14 bases between. The CDR3 sequence is 15 residues long. CDR3 nucleotides: TGTGCCAGCAGCCCCGCGTTGGGGGGTAATTCACCCCTCCACTTT. Translated, it gives CASSPALGGNSPLHF.

The table lists this clonotype with many counts. The rearrangement uses TRBV3-1 and TRBJ2-7; 7 bases agree with TRBD2. This CDR3 spans 15 amino acids. After removal of 4 bases from V and 6 bases from J, the junction contained 12 bases not matched to a gene. CDR1 is LGHDT and CDR2 is YNNKEL in the germline V gene (reference sequence). CDR3 region: CASSLLGLGAPEQYF. In DNA, the CDR3 is TGTGCCAGCAGCCTCCTCGGACTAGGCGCCCCCGAGCAGTACTTC.

Turning to this clonotype: This may stem from a read error, because a much larger clone lies one nucleotide away. The chain links TRBV5-1 to TRBJ2-1, with D perhaps matching TRBD2 (7 bases). V was pared by 0 bases and J by 10 bases, with 17 bases between. Germline-derived CDR1 and CDR2 are SGHRS and YFSETQ. CDR3 length equals 15 residues. The CDR3 nucleotides read TGCGCCAGCAGCTTGGTTGGGGGGGCGCCGGGGGAGCAGTTCTTC. Protein: CASSLVGGAPGEQFF. The whole variable domain, filled in from reference TRBV5-1 and TRBJ2-1, reads KAGVTQTPRYLIKTRGQQVTLSCSPISGHRSVSWYQQTPGQGLQFLFEYFSETQRNKGNFPGRFSGRQFSNSRSEMNVSTLELGDSALYLCASSLVGGAPGEQFFGPGTRLTVL.

This chain links TRBV29-1 with TRBJ1-1; D perhaps matches TRBD1 (5 bases). V gave up 1 base and J gave up 7 bases, with 10 bases separating them. The CDR3 spans 12 residues. Germline assignment: CDR1 SQVTM and CDR2 ANQGSEA. This chain's CDR3 is CSVEVQGNEAFF. Here the CDR3 DNA reads TGCAGCGTTGAAGTGCAGGGAAATGAAGCTTTCTTT.

This clonotype was seen ten or more times. The chain is built from TRBV20-1 and TRBJ2-1; 9 positions agree with TRBD1. Germline V gene data show CDR1 as DFQATT and CDR2 as SNEGSKA (reference sequence). CDR3 length: 16 amino acids. V dropped 2 bases and J dropped 7; count of bases not matched to a gene: 12. DNA of the CDR3: TGCAGTGCTAGACGTTCCGGGACAGGGAGTGGGAATGAGCAGTTCTTC. This encodes CSARRSGTGSGNEQFF.

The CDR3 loop reads CASSPPGASNQPQHF. DNA of the CDR3: TGTGCCAGCTCACCGCCTGGAGCTAGCAATCAGCCCCAGCATTTT. J is TRBJ1-5 and V is TRBV18, with D uncertain. V lost 3 bases and J lost 0, with 9 bases in between. Germline V gene lookup returns CDR1 KGHSH and CDR2 LQKENI. The length of the CDR3 is 15 residues.

This chain joins TRBV25-1 and TRBJ1-1, with a possible D match to TRBD1 (5 bases). This CDR3 has 14 residues. Germline assignment: CDR1 MGHDK and CDR2 SYGVNS. The germline V and J ends were trimmed by 6 bases and 0 bases, with 11 bases remaining between them. The DNA for the CDR3 is TGTGCCAGCAGGATAGGGACGGTGAACACTGAAGCTTTCTTT. It translates to CASRIGTVNTEAFF.

As regards this clonotype: One base away lies a much larger clone, so this may be a sequencing read error. Lacking the conserved final phenylalanine or tryptophan, this CDR3 likely reflects a read error. V and J are TRBV2 and TRBJ2-7, with D possibly being TRBD1 or TRBD2 (5 bases each). The CDR3 loop spans 14 amino acids. Germline values: CDR1 SNHLY, CDR2 FYNNEI. V lost 5 bases to trimming and J lost 4 bases, with 15 bases between them. The CDR3 loop is CASSSRDPGYEQYS. DNA for the CDR3: TGTGCCAGCAGTTCCCGGGACCCAGGGTACGAGCAGTACTCC.

A word on this clonotype: It may be a read error: a sequence one base away is much more abundant. The CDR3 end shows no conserved phenylalanine or tryptophan, and so a read error is likely. V usage is TRBV12-5 and J usage is TRBJ2-5; TRBD2 agrees at 9 bases. Germline lookup yields CDR1 LGHNT and CDR2 FRNRAP. There are 15 residues in the CDR3. The V gene end was trimmed by 2 bases and the J gene end by 1 base; junction bases not matched to a gene: 2. CDR3: CASGLRREGQETQYC. The CDR3 DNA follows: TGTGCTAGTGGTTTGAGGCGGGAGGGCCAAGAGACCCAGTACTGC.

The V call is TRBV12-3 or TRBV12-4, the J call TRBJ1-2; D is unclear. V gave up 3 bases and J gave up 12 bases, with 11 bases separating them. CDR3 length: 11 amino acids. Here the CDR3 DNA reads TGTGCCAGCAGTTTGGGGTTAGCGGACACCTTC. This translates into CASSLGLADTF.

In this sample, this clonotype turned up a few times. The chain combines TRBV18 with TRBJ1-2; 8 bases match TRBD1. Germline-derived CDR1 and CDR2 are KGHSH and LQKENI. CDR3 size: 15 residues. Losses at the gene ends were 5 bases for V and 0 bases for J; bases not matched to a gene: 5. The chain's CDR3 is CASSKGQGANYGYTF. The CDR3 DNA reads TGTGCCAGCTCAAAAGGACAGGGAGCTAACTATGGCTACACCTTC.

V is TRBV10-1 and J is TRBJ1-2; D gene ambiguous. The length of the CDR3 is 14 residues. Germline CDR1 WNHNN, CDR2 SYGVQD (reference sequence). Deletions cut 3 bases from V and 0 bases from J, with 8 bases between. The CDR3 DNA follows: TGCGCCAGCAGTGATTTATGTGCTAACTATGGCTACACCTTC. Protein product: CASSDLCANYGYTF.

The V and J genes are TRBV10-3 and TRBJ2-1; 8 positions match TRBD1. The CDR3 spans 16 residues. The trim removed 10 bases at V and 6 bases at J, leaving 17 bases unmatched. Germline V CDR1 and CDR2: ENHRY, SYGVKD. The CDR3 loop reads CATSPSAGQGGNEQFF. The CDR3 DNA follows: TGTGCCACCAGCCCCTCGGCAGGACAGGGAGGCAATGAGCAGTTCTTC.

This clonotype came up many times. This chain links TRBV20-1 with TRBJ2-1, with D possibly being TRBD2 (6 bases). Germline V gives CDR1 DFQATT, CDR2 SNEGSKA (reference sequence). The CDR3 extends over 14 amino acids. V lost 1 base and J lost 7, with 14 bases in between. The CDR3 DNA reads TGCAGTGCTAGAGCGGACCCTGCGGGGAATGAGCAGTTCTTC. This translates into CSARADPAGNEQFF.

The chain has TRBV19 and TRBJ2-1, with D possibly being TRBD2 (6 bases). Per the germline V gene, CDR1 is LNHDA and CDR2 is SQIVND (reference sequence). The CDR3 runs to 16 residues. Trimming removed 3 bases from V and 1 base from J, with 13 bases in between. The CDR3 bases are TGTGCCAGTAGTATGGAGGGCGGTCAGTCCTACAATGAGCAGTTCTTC. Translated, it gives CASSMEGGQSYNEQFF.

Details on this clonotype: This may come from a read error, since a much larger clone is one base off. The conserved phenylalanine or tryptophan is not found at the CDR3 terminus, so this likely reflects a read error. This chain joins TRBV13 and TRBJ2-7, with TRBD2 matching over 11 bases. The germline V gene has CDR1 PRHDT and CDR2 FYEKMQ (reference sequence). Losses at the gene ends were 0 bases for V and 2 bases for J; bases not matched to a gene: 6. The CDR3 runs 17 residues. CDR3: CASSLGVAGGPTYEQYL. CDR3 bases: TGTGCCAGCAGCTTAGGGGTAGCGGGGGGGCCGACCTACGAGCAGTACCTC.

This clonotype was picked up many times. The chain uses TRBV20-1 and TRBJ1-5, with D possibly matching TRBD1 (5 bases). Germline-derived CDR1 and CDR2 are DFQATT and SNEGSKA (reference sequence). The CDR3 contains 13 residues. The V gene lost 3 bases and the J gene lost 6 bases, with 12 bases spanning the gap. The CDR3, as DNA: TGCAGTGCTAGGGGAGGGGTAGGTCAGCCCCAGCATTTT. Translating gives CSARGGVGQPQHF.

This clonotype was observed many times. This chain links TRBV7-2 with TRBJ2-7, with 9 bases fitting TRBD1. V lost 1 base to trimming and J lost 7 bases; unmatched junction nucleotides: 14. The CDR3 has 17 amino acids. CDR1 is SGHTA and CDR2 is FQGNSA in the germline V gene. This CDR3 reads CASSLVLAGTGRLEQYF. DNA for the CDR3: TGTGCCAGCAGCTTAGTTCTTGCCGGGACAGGGCGGTTAGAGCAGTACTTC.

This clonotype was counted ten times or more. This chain uses TRBV7-2 with TRBJ2-1, with a possible D match to TRBD2 (5 bases). Trimming shortened V by 9 bases and J by 3 bases, and 6 bases separated the two germline ends. Germline V gene sequence: CDR1 SGHTA, CDR2 FQGNSA. This CDR3 has 11 residues. The CDR3 DNA follows: TGTGCCAGACGGGGCTACAATGAGCAGTTCTTC. It encodes CARRGYNEQFF.

The J gene is TRBJ2-7, the V gene TRBV7-9, with D tentatively TRBD2 (6 bases). The CDR3 sequence is 13 residues long. Looked up from germline, CDR1 is SEHNR and CDR2 is FQNEAQ (reference sequence). Trimming removed 7 bases from V and 3 bases from J, with 13 bases in between. The CDR3 here is CASKGSGYYEQYF. The CDR3 nucleotides are TGTGCCAGCAAAGGTAGCGGTTACTACGAGCAGTACTTC.

Worth noting for this clonotype: A much larger clone lies one base from this, so it may be a read error. The rearrangement joins TRBV20-1 to TRBJ1-2; 7 nucleotides align to TRBD1. The CDR3 spans 14 residues. Germline CDR1 and CDR2: DFQATT and SNEGSKA (reference sequence). CDR3 nucleotide sequence: TGCAGTGCTTCGGGACAGCAGTCTAACTATGGCTACATCTTC. Encoded protein: CSASGQQSNYGYIF.